The present T cell receptor beta chain was sequenced within a study of regulatory T cells in long-lasting Graves disease. The CDR3 covers 17 residues. The V end lost 6 bases, the J end lost 2 bases, and 17 bases lay between the germline ends. Germline values: CDR1 MNHNS, CDR2 SASEGT. Assembly of TCR beta libraries relied on iRepertoire HTBI primers together with Arm-PCR of CDR3 regions. From the multiplex PCR reads, TCRdb called clonotypes with MiXCR, one entry per CDR3 protein. The profile shows approximately 540,000 distinct CDR3 sequences, around 12% of them singletons. Time point denoted: newly diagnosed GD, antithyroid drugs for less than 3 months. From RNA extracted from PBMCs, the TCR library was made. This clonotype was seen at least ten times. These data were also reused for a study on T cells in Graves' hyperthyroidism and ophthalmopathy.

This receptor was obtained from a woman aged 30 to 39 with Graves disease. This sample comprised peripheral blood mononuclear cells (PBMCs), obtained at new diagnosis, from a patient treated with antithyroid drugs. The J gene is TRBJ2-6, the V gene TRBV6-1; D is ambiguous. CDR3 in DNA: TGTGCCAGCAGCCCCTCTGGAGATACAGCTGGGGCCAACGTCCTGACTTTC. Encoded protein: CASSPSGDTAGANVLTF.